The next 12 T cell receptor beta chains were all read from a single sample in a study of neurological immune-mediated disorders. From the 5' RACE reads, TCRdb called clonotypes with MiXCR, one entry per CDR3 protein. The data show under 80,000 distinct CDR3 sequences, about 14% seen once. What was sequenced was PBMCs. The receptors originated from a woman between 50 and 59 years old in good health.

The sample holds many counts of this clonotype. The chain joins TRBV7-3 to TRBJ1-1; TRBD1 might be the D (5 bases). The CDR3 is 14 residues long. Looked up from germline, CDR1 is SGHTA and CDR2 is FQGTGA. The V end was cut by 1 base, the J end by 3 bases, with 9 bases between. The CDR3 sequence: CASSLSQGYTEAFF. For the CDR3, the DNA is TGTGCCAGCAGCTTAAGTCAGGGTTACACTGAAGCTTTCTTT.

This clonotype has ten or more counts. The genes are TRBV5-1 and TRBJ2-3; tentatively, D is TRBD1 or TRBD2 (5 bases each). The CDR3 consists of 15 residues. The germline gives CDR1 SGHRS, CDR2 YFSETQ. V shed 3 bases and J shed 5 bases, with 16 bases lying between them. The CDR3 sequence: CASSYQGPGVDTQYF. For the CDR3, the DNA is TGCGCCAGCAGCTACCAGGGACCTGGGGTAGATACGCAGTATTTT.

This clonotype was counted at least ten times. CDR3 sequence reads: CASSLGATGGSYGYTF. CDR3 DNA sequence: TGTGCCAGCAGTTTAGGAGCCACAGGGGGCTCCTATGGCTACACCTTC. The chain links TRBV6-5 to TRBJ1-2; 9 bases align to TRBD1. CDR3 length equals 16 residues. In germline, CDR1 is MNHEY, CDR2 SVGAGI. V shed 4 bases and J 4 bases; nucleotides not matched to a gene: 10.

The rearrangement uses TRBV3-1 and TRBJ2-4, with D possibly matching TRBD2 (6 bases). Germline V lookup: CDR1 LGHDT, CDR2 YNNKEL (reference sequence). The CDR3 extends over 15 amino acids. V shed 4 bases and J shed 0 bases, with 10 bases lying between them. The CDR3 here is CASSPPGLAKNIQYF. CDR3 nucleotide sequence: TGTGCCAGCAGCCCGCCGGGACTAGCCAAAAACATTCAGTACTTC.

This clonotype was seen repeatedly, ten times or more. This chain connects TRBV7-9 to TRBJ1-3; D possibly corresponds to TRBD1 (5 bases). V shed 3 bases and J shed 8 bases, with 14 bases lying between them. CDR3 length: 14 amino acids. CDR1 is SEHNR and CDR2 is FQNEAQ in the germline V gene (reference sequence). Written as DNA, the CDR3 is TGTGCCAGCAGCTTCAGAGGGTCGGGGGACACCATATATTTT. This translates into CASSFRGSGDTIYF.

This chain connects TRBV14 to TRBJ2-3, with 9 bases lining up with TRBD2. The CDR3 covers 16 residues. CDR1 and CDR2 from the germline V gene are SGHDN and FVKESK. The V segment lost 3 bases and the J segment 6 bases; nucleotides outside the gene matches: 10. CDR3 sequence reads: CASSQWCSGGSDTQYF. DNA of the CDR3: TGTGCCAGCAGCCAGTGGTGTAGCGGGGGTTCGGATACGCAGTATTTT.

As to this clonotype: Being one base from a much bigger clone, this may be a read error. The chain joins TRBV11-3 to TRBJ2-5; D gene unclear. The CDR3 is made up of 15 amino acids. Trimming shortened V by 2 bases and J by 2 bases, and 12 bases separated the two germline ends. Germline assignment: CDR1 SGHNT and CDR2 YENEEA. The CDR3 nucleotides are TGTGCCAGCAGCTTAAGCCAGACCCTTCAAGAGACCCAGTACTTC. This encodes CASSLSQTLQETQYF. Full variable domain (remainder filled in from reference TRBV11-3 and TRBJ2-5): EAGVVQSPRYKIIEKKQPVAFWCNPISGHNTLYWYLQNLGQGPELLIRYENEEAVDDSQLPKDRFSAERLKGVDSTLKIQPAELGDSAVYLCASSLSQTLQETQYFGPGTRLLVL.

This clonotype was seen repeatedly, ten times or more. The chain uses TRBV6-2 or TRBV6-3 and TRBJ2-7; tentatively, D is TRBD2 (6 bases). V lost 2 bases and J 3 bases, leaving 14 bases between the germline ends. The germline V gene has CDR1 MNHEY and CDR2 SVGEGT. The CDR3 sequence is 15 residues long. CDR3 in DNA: TGTGCCAGCAGTTACGCGTGGGAGGCTAACTACGAGCAGTACTTC. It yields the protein CASSYAWEANYEQYF.

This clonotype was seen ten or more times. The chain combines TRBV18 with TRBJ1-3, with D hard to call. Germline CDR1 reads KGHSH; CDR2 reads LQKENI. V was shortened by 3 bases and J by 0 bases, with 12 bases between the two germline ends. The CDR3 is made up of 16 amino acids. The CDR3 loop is CASSPPSSFSGNTIYF. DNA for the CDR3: TGTGCCAGCTCACCTCCCAGTAGCTTCTCTGGAAACACCATATATTTT.

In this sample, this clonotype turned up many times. CDR3 coding DNA: TGTGCCAGCAGAAGGACAGGTTACAATGAGCAGTTCTTC. It specifies CASRRTGYNEQFF. The chain carries TRBV12-3 or TRBV12-4 and TRBJ2-1; TRBD1 aligns across 7 bases. The CDR3 sequence is 13 residues long. The ends lost 6 bases at V and 4 bases at J; junction bases unmatched: 3.

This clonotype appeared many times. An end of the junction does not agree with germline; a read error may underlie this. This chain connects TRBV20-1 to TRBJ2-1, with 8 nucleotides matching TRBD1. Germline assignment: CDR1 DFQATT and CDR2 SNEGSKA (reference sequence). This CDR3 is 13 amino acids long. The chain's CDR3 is CSARDRGWDEQFF. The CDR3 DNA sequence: TGCAGTGCTCGAGACAGGGGCTGGGATGAGCAGTTCTTC.

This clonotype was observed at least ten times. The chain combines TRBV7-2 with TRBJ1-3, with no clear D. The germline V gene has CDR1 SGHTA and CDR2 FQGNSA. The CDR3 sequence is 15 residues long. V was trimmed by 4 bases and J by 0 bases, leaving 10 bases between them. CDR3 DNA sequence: TGTGCCAGCAGCTCCGCCGCATACTCTGGAAACACCATATATTTT. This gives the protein CASSSAAYSGNTIYF. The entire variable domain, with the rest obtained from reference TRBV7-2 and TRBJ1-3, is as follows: GAGVSQSPSNKVTEKGKDVELRCDPISGHTALYWYRQSLGQGLEFLIYFQGNSAPDKSGLPSDRFSAERTGGSVSTLTIQRTQQEDSAVYLCASSSAAYSGNTIYFGEGSWLTVV.